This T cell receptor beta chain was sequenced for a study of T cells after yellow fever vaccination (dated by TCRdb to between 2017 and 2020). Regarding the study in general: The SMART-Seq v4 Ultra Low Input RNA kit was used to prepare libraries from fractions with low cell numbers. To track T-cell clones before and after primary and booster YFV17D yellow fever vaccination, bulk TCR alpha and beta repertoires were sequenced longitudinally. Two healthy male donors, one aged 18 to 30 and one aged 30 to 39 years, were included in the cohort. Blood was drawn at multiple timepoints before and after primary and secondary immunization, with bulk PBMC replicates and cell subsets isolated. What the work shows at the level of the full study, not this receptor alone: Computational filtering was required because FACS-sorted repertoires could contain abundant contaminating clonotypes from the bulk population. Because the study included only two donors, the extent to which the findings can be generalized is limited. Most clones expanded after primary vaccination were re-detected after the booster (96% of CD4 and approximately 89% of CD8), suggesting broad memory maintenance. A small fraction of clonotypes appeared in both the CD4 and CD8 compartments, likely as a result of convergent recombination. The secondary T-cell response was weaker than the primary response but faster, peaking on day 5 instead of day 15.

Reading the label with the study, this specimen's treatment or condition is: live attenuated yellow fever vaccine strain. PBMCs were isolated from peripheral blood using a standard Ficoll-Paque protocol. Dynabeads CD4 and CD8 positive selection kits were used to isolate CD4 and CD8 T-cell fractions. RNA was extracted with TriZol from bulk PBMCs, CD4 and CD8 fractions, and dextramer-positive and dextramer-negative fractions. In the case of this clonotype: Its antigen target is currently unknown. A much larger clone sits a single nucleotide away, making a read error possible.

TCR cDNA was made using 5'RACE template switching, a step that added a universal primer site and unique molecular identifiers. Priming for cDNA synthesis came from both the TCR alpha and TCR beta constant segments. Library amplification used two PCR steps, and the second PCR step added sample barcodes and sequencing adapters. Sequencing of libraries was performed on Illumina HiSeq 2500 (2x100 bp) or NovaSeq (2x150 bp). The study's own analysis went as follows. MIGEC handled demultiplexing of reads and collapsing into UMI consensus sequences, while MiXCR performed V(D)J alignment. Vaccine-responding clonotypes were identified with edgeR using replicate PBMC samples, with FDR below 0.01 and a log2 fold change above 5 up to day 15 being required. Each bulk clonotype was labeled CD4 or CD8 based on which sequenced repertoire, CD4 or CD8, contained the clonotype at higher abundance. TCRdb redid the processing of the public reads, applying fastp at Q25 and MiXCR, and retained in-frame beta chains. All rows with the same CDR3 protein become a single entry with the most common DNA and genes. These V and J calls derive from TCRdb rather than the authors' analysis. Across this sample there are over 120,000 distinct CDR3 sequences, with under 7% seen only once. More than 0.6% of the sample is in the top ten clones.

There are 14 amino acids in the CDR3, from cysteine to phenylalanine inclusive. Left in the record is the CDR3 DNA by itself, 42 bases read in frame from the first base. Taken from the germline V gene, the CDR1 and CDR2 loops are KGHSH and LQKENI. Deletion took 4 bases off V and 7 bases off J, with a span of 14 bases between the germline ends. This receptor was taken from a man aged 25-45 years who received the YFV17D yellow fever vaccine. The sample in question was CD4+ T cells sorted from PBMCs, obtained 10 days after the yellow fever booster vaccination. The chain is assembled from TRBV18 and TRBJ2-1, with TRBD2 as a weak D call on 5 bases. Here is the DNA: TGTGCCAGCTCACAGGGATCGGGGTGTAATGAGCAGTTCTTC. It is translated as CASSQGSGCNEQFF.